The next 12 T cell receptor beta chains were all read from a single sample in a study of T cells in Graves' hyperthyroidism and ophthalmopathy. It was RNA transcripts that yielded the amplified TCR beta CDR3 regions. In the first-round RT-PCR of the TCR CDR3, the HTBI primer set was used. TCRdb independently ran MiXCR on the multiplex PCR reads; one entry per CDR3 protein. This table holds 340,000 or so distinct CDR3 sequences, 21% found once. The sequencing sample was made of blood. These TCRs come from a woman between 45 and 60 years old with Graves' hyperthyroidism.

This clonotype was detected only a few times. The chain has TRBV19 and TRBJ2-7; 7 bases match TRBD1. In germline, CDR1 is LNHDA, CDR2 SQIVND (reference sequence). Losses at the gene ends were 4 bases for V and 3 bases for J; bases not matched to a gene: 6. This CDR3 spans 14 amino acids. CDR3 loop: CASSKTGNNYEQYF. The CDR3, as DNA: TGTGCCAGTAGTAAGACAGGGAACAACTACGAGCAGTACTTC.

This clonotype was counted at least ten times. The genes are TRBV28 and TRBJ1-2; the D gene is possibly TRBD1 (6 bases). This CDR3 has 14 amino acids. V was pared by 4 bases and J by 2 bases, with 11 bases between. Germline V gives CDR1 MDHEN, CDR2 SYDVKM. CDR3 coding DNA: TGTGCCAGCAGTTCCCCCGGACAGAACTATGGCTACACCTTC. Translated: CASSSPGQNYGYTF.

This clonotype was recorded many times. This rearrangement joins TRBV29-1 to TRBJ1-1, with D hard to call. The germline gives CDR1 SQVTM, CDR2 ANQGSEA. The CDR3 contains 10 residues. V lost 5 bases, J lost 1 base, and 2 bases lay in between. CDR3 sequence: CSVKNTEAFF. CDR3 coding DNA: TGCAGCGTTAAGAACACTGAAGCTTTCTTT. Together with reference TRBV29-1 and TRBJ1-1, the CDR3 gives the full variable domain: SAVISQKPSRDICQRGTSLTIQCQVDSQVTMMFWYRQQPGQSLTLIATANQGSEATYESGFVIDKFPISRPNLTFSTLTVSNMSPEDSSIYLCSVKNTEAFFGQGTRLTVV.

There are many counts of this clonotype. The chain employs TRBV27 and TRBJ1-5; 8 positions match TRBD1. In germline, CDR1 is MNHEY, CDR2 SMNVEV (reference sequence). CDR3 length: 16 amino acids. J lost 1 base, V lost 5 bases, and 7 bases had no gene match. CDR3 in DNA: TGTGCCAGCAGTCCTCGGACAGGGCCGAGCAATCAGCCCCAGCATTTT. This gives the protein CASSPRTGPSNQPQHF.

This clonotype was detected only a few times. V usage is TRBV7-6 and J usage is TRBJ1-4; 7 bases map to TRBD1. Germline V lookup: CDR1 SGHVS, CDR2 FNYEAQ. CDR3 length: 14 residues. With 5 bases clipped from V and 5 bases from J, the junction kept 5 bases outside the gene matches. The CDR3 bases are TGTGCCAGCAGCAAGACAGGGACAAATGAAAAACTGTTTTTT. This translates into CASSKTGTNEKLFF.

This clonotype was counted ten times or more. The chain combines TRBV3-1 with TRBJ2-5; 7 positions agree with TRBD2. Germline CDR1 is LGHDT and CDR2 is YNNKEL (reference sequence). The ends lost 3 bases at V and 1 base at J; junction bases unmatched: 5. CDR3 size: 15 residues. CDR3 bases: TGTGCCAGCAGCCACACCCTAGCGGTCCAAGAGACCCAGTACTTC. Protein: CASSHTLAVQETQYF.

Only a few counts were recorded for this clonotype. In DNA, the CDR3 is TGCGCCAGCAGCCAAGATCGGGACAGAGCCTACGAGCAGTACTTC. It translates to CASSQDRDRAYEQYF. The V and J genes are TRBV4-1 and TRBJ2-7, with 7 positions matching TRBD1. V lost 0 bases and J lost 2; bases outside the gene matches: 4. CDR3 length: 15 amino acids. Germline CDR1 is MGHRA and CDR2 is YSYEKL.

Turning to this clonotype: A read error may explain this, as a much larger clone is one base away. V gene TRBV6-2 or TRBV6-3 combines with J gene TRBJ2-1; TRBD2 matches at 13 bases. Germline CDR1 and CDR2: MNHEY and SVGEGT. This CDR3 region has 18 residues. The CDR3, as DNA: TGTGCCAGCAGTTACCCGCCGACTAGCGGGGGGATCTACAGTGAGCAGTTCTTC. Its translation is CASSYPPTSGGIYSEQFF.

This clonotype was observed a single time. This chain joins TRBV20-1 and TRBJ2-1; tentatively, D is TRBD2 (6 bases). Looked up from germline, CDR1 is DFQATT and CDR2 is SNEGSKA (reference sequence). The V end was cut by 5 bases, the J end by 1 base, with 12 bases between. The CDR3 is 14 residues long. CDR3 bases: TGCAGTGCTCATGTCGGGAGTTCCTACAATGAGCAGTTCTTC. As protein: CSAHVGSSYNEQFF.

This clonotype was counted at least ten times. The rearrangement joins TRBV2 to TRBJ1-5, with D possibly matching TRBD1 (5 bases). The CDR3 totals 15 residues. Trimming shortened V by 6 bases and J by 0 bases, and 12 bases separated the two germline ends. Germline values: CDR1 SNHLY, CDR2 FYNNEI. The CDR3 DNA follows: TGTGCCAGCAGAAAACAGGACTTTAGCAATCAGCCCCAGCATTTT. It codes for CASRKQDFSNQPQHF.

This clonotype was seen a few times. This sequence joins TRBV29-1 and TRBJ2-2, with D perhaps being TRBD1 or TRBD2 (6 bases each). V lost 0 bases and J 6 bases, leaving 17 bases between the germline ends. The germline CDR1 and CDR2 sequences are SQVTM and ANQGSEA. This CDR3 is built from 16 residues. DNA of the CDR3: TGCAGCGTTGAAGATCTTCTCAGGGGAGGTGCCGGGGAGCTGTTTTTT. Translation: CSVEDLLRGGAGELFF.

This clonotype was seen at least ten times. The V gene is TRBV29-1, the J gene TRBJ1-1; D is undetermined. Per the germline V gene, CDR1 is SQVTM and CDR2 is ANQGSEA. The CDR3 is 14 amino acids. V was shortened by 4 bases and J by 0 bases, with 12 bases between the two germline ends. This CDR3 is CSVGYSWVNTEAFF. CDR3 nucleotides: TGCAGCGTTGGGTATTCGTGGGTGAACACTGAAGCTTTCTTT.